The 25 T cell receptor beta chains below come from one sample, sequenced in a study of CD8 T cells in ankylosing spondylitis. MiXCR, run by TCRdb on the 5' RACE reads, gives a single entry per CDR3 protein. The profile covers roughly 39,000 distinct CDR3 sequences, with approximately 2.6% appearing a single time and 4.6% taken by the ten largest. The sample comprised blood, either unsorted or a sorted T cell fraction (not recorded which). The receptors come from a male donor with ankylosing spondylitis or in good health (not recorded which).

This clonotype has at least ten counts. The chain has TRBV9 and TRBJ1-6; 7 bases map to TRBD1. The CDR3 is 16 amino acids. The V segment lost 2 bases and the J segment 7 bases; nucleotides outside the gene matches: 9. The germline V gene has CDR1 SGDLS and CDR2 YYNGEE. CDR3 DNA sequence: TGTGCCAGCAGCGTGAGAGGGGGCAGAGGGAATTCACCCCTCCACTTT. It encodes CASSVRGGRGNSPLHF.

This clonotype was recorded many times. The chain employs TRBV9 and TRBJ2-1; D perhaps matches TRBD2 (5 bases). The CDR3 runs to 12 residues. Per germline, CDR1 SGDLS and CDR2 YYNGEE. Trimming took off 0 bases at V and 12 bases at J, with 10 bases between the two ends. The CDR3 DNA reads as TGTGCCAGCAGCGTAGAAACGGGAAGGCAGTTCTTC. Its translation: CASSVETGRQFF. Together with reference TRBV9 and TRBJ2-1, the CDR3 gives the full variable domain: DSGVTQTPKHLITATGQRVTLRCSPRSGDLSVYWYQQSLDQGLQFLIQYYNGEERAKGNILERFSAQQFPDLHSELNLSSLELGDSALYFCASSVETGRQFFGPGTRLTVL.

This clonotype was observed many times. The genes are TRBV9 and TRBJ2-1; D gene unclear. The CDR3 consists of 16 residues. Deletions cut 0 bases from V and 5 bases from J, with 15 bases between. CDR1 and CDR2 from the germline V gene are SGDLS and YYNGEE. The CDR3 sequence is CASSVEAGARNNEQFF. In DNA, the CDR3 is TGTGCCAGCAGCGTAGAGGCAGGAGCGCGAAACAATGAGCAGTTCTTC.

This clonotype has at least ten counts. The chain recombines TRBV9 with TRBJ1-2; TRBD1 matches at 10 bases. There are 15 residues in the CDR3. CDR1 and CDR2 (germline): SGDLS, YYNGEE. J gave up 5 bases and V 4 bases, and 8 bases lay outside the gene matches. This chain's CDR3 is CASSSRPGQGYGYTF. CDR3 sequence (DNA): TGTGCCAGCAGCTCTCGGCCGGGACAGGGGTATGGCTACACCTTC.

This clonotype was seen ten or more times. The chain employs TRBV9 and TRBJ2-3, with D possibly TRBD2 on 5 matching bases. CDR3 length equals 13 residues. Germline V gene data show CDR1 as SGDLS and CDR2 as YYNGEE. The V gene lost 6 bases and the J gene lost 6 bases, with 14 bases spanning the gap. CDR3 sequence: CASTVWGEDTQYF. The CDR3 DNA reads TGTGCCAGCACCGTTTGGGGAGAGGATACGCAGTATTTT.

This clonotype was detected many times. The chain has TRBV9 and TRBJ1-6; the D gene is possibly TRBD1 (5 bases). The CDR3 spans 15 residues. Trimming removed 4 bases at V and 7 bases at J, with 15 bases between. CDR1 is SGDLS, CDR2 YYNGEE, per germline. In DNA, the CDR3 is TGTGCCAGCAGCCTATCCGGGACGGGGAATTCACCCCTCCACTTT. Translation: CASSLSGTGNSPLHF.

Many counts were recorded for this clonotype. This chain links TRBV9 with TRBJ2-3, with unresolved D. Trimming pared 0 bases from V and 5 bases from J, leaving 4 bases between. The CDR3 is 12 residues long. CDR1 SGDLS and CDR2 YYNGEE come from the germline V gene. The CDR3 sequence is CASSVGLDTQYF. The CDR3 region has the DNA TGTGCCAGCAGCGTAGGTCTAGATACGCAGTATTTT.

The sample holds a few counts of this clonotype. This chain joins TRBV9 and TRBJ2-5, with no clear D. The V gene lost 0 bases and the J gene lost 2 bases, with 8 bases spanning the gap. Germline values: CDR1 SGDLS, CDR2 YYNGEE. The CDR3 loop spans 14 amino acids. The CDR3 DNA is TGTGCCAGCAGCGTAGCCGCCCTTCAAGAGACCCAGTACTTC. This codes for CASSVAALQETQYF.

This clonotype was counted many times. As DNA, the CDR3 is TGTGCCAGCAGCATCGCGGGGGGGCTGAAAGAGACCCAGTACTTC. Translated, it gives CASSIAGGLKETQYF. This rearrangement joins TRBV9 to TRBJ2-5; TRBD2 aligns across 9 bases. This CDR3 region has 15 residues. The V and J ends lost 4 bases and 3 bases, in that order; junction bases with no gene match: 7. From germline, CDR1 is SGDLS and CDR2 YYNGEE.

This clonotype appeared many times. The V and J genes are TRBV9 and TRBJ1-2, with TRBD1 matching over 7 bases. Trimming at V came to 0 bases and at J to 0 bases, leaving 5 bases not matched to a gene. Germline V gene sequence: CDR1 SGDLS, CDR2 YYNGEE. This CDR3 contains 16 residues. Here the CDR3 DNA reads TGTGCCAGCAGCGTAGGAGGGGGCGCGACTAACTATGGCTACACCTTC. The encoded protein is CASSVGGGATNYGYTF.

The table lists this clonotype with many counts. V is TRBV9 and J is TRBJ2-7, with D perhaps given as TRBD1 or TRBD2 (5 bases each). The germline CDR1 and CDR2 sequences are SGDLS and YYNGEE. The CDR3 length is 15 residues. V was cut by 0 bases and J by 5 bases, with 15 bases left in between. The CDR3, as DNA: TGTGCCAGCAGCGTAGATGGGGGTTTGAGGAACGAGCAGTACTTC. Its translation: CASSVDGGLRNEQYF.

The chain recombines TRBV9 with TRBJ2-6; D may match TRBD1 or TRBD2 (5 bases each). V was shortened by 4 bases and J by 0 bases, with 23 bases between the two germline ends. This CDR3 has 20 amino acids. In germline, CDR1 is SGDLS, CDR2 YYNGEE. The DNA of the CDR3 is TGTGCCAGCAGCCCACGCCGGGACGGGCGGCTAGGCTCTGGGGCCAACGTCCTGACTTTC. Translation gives CASSPRRDGRLGSGANVLTF.

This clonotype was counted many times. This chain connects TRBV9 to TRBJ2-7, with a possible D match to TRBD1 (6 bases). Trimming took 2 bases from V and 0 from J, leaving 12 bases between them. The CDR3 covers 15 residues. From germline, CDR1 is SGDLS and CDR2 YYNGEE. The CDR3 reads CASSVDSYPSYEQYF. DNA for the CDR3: TGTGCCAGCAGCGTGGACAGTTACCCCTCCTACGAGCAGTACTTC.

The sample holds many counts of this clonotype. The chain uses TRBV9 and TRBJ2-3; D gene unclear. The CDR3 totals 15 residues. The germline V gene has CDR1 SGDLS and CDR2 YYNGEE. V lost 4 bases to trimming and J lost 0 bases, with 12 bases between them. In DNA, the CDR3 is TGTGCCAGCAGCTCCCGCGTGGATAGCACAGATACGCAGTATTTT. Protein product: CASSSRVDSTDTQYF.

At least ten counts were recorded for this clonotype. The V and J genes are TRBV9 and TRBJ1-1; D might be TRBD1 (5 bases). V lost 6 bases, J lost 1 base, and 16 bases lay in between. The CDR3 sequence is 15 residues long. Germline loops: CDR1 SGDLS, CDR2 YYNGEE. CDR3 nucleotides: TGTGCCAGCACCCCGGGGCCGCGTTCGAACACTGAAGCTTTCTTT. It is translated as CASTPGPRSNTEAFF.

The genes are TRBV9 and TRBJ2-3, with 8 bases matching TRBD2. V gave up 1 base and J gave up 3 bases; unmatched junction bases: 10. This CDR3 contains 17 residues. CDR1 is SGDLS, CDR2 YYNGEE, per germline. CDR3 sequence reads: CASSVNPPVAGTDTQYF. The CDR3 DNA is TGTGCCAGCAGCGTAAATCCGCCGGTAGCGGGGACAGATACGCAGTATTTT. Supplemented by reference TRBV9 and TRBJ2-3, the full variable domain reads DSGVTQTPKHLITATGQRVTLRCSPRSGDLSVYWYQQSLDQGLQFLIQYYNGEERAKGNILERFSAQQFPDLHSELNLSSLELGDSALYFCASSVNPPVAGTDTQYFGPGTRLTVL.

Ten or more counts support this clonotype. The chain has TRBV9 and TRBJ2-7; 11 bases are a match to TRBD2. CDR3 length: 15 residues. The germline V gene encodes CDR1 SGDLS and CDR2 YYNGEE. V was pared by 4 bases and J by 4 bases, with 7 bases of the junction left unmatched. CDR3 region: CASSPRLAGTYEQYF. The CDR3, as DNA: TGTGCCAGCAGCCCCCGACTAGCGGGGACATACGAGCAGTACTTC.

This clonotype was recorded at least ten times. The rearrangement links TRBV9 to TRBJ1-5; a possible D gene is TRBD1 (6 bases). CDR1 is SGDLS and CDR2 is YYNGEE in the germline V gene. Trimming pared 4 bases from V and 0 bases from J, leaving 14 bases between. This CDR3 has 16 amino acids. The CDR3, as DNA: TGTGCCAGCAGCCTGGGGGCGGGGGATAGCAATCAGCCCCAGCATTTT. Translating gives CASSLGAGDSNQPQHF.

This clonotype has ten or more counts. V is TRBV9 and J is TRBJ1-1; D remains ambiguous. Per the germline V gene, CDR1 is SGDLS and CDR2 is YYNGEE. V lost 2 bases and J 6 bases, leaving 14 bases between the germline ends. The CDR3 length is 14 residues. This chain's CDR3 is CASSVSGSWAEAFF. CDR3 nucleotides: TGTGCCAGCAGCGTGAGCGGGTCCTGGGCTGAAGCTTTCTTT.

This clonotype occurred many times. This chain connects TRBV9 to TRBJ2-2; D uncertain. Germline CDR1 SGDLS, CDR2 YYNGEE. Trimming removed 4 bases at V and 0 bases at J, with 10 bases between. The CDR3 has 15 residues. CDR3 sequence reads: CASSPVASNTGELFF. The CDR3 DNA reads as TGTGCCAGCAGCCCGGTGGCTTCGAACACCGGGGAGCTGTTTTTT.

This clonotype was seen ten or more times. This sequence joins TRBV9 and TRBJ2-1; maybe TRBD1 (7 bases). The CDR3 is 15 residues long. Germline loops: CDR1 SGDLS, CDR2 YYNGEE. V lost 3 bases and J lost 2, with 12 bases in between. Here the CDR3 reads CASSGGRGAYNEQFF. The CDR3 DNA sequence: TGTGCCAGCAGCGGGGGCAGGGGGGCCTACAATGAGCAGTTCTTC.

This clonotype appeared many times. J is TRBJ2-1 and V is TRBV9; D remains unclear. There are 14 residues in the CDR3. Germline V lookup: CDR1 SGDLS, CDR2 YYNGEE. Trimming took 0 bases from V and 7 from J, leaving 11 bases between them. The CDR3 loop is CASSVVSLSNEQFF. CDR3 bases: TGTGCCAGCAGCGTAGTGTCCTTGTCGAATGAGCAGTTCTTC.

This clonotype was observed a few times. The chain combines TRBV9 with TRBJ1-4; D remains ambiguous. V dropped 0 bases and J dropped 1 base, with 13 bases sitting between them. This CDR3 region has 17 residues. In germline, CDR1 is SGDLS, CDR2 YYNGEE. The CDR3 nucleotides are TGTGCCAGCAGCGTAGCTCCCGGGTTTGGAACTAATGAAAAACTGTTTTTT. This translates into CASSVAPGFGTNEKLFF.

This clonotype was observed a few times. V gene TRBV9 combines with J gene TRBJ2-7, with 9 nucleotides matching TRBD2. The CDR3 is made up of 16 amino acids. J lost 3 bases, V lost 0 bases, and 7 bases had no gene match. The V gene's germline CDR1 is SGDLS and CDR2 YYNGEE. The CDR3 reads CASSVGAGGPVYEQYF. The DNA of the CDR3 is TGTGCCAGCAGCGTAGGGGCGGGAGGGCCGGTCTACGAGCAGTACTTC.

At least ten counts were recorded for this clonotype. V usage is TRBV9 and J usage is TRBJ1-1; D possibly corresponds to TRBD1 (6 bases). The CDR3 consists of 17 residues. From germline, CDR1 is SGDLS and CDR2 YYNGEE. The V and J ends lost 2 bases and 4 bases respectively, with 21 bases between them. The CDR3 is CASSVLGALGGATEAFF. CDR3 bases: TGTGCCAGCAGCGTGCTGGGGGCGCTGGGAGGTGCCACTGAAGCTTTCTTT.